The following is a T cell receptor beta chain sequence with its context. The source of the sample is a study of blood T cell repertoires in COVID-19. Overall study context: Italy, Spain and the United States were the sources of the convalescent and acute COVID-19 samples. T cells, B-cell-depleted T cells, or PBMCs provided the cDNA or gDNA that served as material.

As handled by the study authors: Estimated nucleated cell counts came from reference gene primer amplification. This table comes from immunoSEQ multiplex PCR, and its TCRdb copy is limited to in-frame clones, with some not included. Clone size and the V and J calls come from that table; the DNA yielded D and trimming. Of around 250,000 clones in the sample, about 89% were seen once. The V segment lost 3 bases and the J segment 6 bases; nucleotides outside the gene matches: 3. Germline values: CDR1 LNHDA, CDR2 SQIVND (reference sequence). CDR3 length: 15 amino acids. Individuals drawn from 24 US areas were roughly 18 to 95 years old.

The sequencing sample was made of PBMCs or T cells enriched from blood (not recorded which). This chain uses TRBV19 with TRBJ1-6, with TRBD1 matching over 9 bases. The sequence came from a human donor in a cohort exposed to, infected with or recovered from COVID-19 (not recorded which). The donor label of this sample is uncertain. The CDR3 loop reads CASSIPDRGNSPLHF. In DNA, the CDR3 is TGTGCCAGTAGTATTCCGGACAGGGGTAATTCACCCCTCCACTTT. Full variable domain (rest looked up from reference TRBV19 and TRBJ1-6): DGGITQSPKYLFRKEGQNVTLSCEQNLNHDAMYWYRQDPGQGLRLIYYSQIVNDFQKGDIAEGYSVSREKKESFPLTVTSAQKNPTAFYLCASSIPDRGNSPLHFGNGTRLTVT.